The clone carrying this T cell receptor (beta chain) was observed a few times. Its specificity is unknown. This entry comes from a study of regulatory T cells in long-lasting Graves disease. This CDR3 contains 18 residues. CDR1 is DFQATT and CDR2 is SNEGSKA in the germline V gene (reference sequence). The junction had 7 bases not matched to a gene; V was cut back by 1 base and J by 0 bases. Arm-PCR of CDR3 regions and iRepertoire HTBI primers were used to build TCR beta libraries. TCRdb re-called the multiplex PCR reads through MiXCR, storing one row per CDR3 protein. The sample lists around 470,000 distinct CDR3 sequences, 12% to 15% occurring once. The time point here: newly diagnosed GD, antithyroid drugs for less than 3 months. PBMC RNA served as the TCR library source. General study points: It was in persistent disease that TRBV28, TRBJ1-2 and TRBJ2-5 were favored.

The same data also contributed to another study, on T cells in Graves' hyperthyroidism and ophthalmopathy.

V is TRBV20-1 and J is TRBJ2-1; 12 positions match TRBD2. This receptor was identified in a woman between 50 and 59 years old with Graves disease. Here the sequenced sample was peripheral blood mononuclear cells (PBMCs), taken at new diagnosis, from a patient treated with antithyroid drugs. CDR3 amino acids: CSARGLAGGVPSYNEQFF. The CDR3 nucleotides are TGCAGTGCTAGAGGGCTAGCGGGAGGGGTCCCCTCCTACAATGAGCAGTTCTTC.